This entry concerns a single T cell receptor (beta chain). This record comes from a study of blood T cell repertoires in COVID-19. Study details: COVID-19 samples collected from the United States, Italy and Spain covered acute and convalescent phases. T cells, B-cell-depleted T cells, or PBMCs supplied cDNA or gDNA.

Germline V gene sequence: CDR1 LGHNA, CDR2 YSLEER. Deletions cut 3 bases from V and 10 bases from J, with 13 bases between. This CDR3 spans 13 amino acids. Authors' processing steps: Researchers report that nucleated cell counts were estimated from reference gene primer amplification. Data came from immunoSEQ multiplex PCR; TCRdb stores just in-frame clones and leaves some out. D and trimming come from the DNA, and the V and J calls and clone size come from that table. Altogether about 210,000 clones are present, roughly 78% being singletons, with the ten largest covering approximately 12%. Sequenced sample: peripheral blood. The sequence was obtained from a woman aged 40 to 50 with acute or convalescent COVID-19. The gene calls are TRBV4-3 and TRBJ2-1; D gene uncertain. For the CDR3, the DNA is TGCGCCAGCAGCCATTACTTTTCCGAGGAGCAGTTCTTC. It specifies CASSHYFSEEQFF.